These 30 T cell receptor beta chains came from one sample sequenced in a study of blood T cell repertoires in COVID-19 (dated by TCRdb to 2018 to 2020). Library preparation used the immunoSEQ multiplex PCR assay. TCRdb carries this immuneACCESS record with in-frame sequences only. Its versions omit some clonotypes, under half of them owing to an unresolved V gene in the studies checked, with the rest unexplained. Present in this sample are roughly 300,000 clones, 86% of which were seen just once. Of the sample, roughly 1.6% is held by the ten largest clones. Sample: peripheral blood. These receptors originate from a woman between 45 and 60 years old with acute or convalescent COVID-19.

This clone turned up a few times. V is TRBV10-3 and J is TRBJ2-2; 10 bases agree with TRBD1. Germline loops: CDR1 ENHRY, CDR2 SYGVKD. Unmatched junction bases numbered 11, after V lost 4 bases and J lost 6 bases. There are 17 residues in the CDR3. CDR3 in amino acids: CAISGMRVGTGAGELFF. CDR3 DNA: TGTGCCATCAGTGGTATGAGGGTTGGGACAGGGGCCGGGGAGCTGTTTTTT.

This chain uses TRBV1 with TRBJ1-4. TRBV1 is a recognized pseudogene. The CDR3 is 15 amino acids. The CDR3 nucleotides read TGCACCAGCAGCCAACAGCGGGGACGGTGGGAAAAACTGTTTTTT. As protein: CTSSQQRGRWEKLFF.

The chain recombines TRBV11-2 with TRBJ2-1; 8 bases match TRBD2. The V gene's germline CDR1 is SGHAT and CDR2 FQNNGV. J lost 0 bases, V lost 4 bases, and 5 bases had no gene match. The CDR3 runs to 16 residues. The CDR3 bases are TGTGCCAGCAGCTCCTCAAGCGGGAGCTCCTACAATGAGCAGTTCTTC. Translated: CASSSSSGSSYNEQFF. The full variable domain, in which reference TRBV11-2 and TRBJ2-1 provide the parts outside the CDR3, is EAGVAQSPRYKIIEKRQSVAFWCNPISGHATLYWYQQILGQGPKLLIQFQNNGVVDDSQLPKDRFSAERLKGVDSTLKIQPAKLEDSAVYLCASSSSSGSSYNEQFFGPGTRLTVL.

CDR3 DNA: TGTGCCAGCAGCGCGAGACAGGGGGTATACGAGCAGTACTTC. As protein: CASSARQGVYEQYF. The chain uses TRBV11-1 and TRBJ2-7; 9 positions match TRBD1. In germline, CDR1 is SGHAT, CDR2 FQDESV (reference sequence). The ends lost 5 bases at V and 4 bases at J; junction bases unmatched: 6. The CDR3 is 14 amino acids. Looking up the rest from reference TRBV11-1 and TRBJ2-7 gives the full variable domain: EAEVAQSPRYKITEKSQAVAFWCDPISGHATLYWYRQILGQGPELLVQFQDESVVDDSQLPKDRFSAERLKGVDSTLKIQPAELGDSAMYLCASSARQGVYEQYFGPGTRLTVT.

The CDR3 reads CASSKGTGGSNQPQHF. CDR3 nucleotide sequence: TGTGCCAGCAGCAAAGGGACAGGGGGCAGCAATCAGCCCCAGCATTTT. The chain couples TRBV21-1 to TRBJ1-5; the table's TRBD1 call for D was not verified on the DNA. TRBV21-1 constitutes a pseudogene. The CDR3 has 16 amino acids.

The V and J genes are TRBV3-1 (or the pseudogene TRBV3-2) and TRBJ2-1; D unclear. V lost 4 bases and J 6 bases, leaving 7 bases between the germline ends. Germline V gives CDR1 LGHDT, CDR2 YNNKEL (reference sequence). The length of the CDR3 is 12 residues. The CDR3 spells CASSPLPNEQFF. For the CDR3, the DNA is TGTGCCAGCAGCCCACTCCCCAATGAGCAGTTCTTC.

CDR3 protein: CASSFRTGLPNTEAFF. The CDR3 DNA follows: TGTGCCAGCAGCTTCCGGACAGGGCTCCCTAACACTGAAGCTTTCTTT. The chain couples TRBV7-9 to TRBJ1-1; 8 bases align to TRBD1. There are 16 residues in the CDR3. In germline, CDR1 is SEHNR, CDR2 FQNEAQ (reference sequence). J was trimmed by 2 bases and V by 3 bases; bases with no gene match: 8.

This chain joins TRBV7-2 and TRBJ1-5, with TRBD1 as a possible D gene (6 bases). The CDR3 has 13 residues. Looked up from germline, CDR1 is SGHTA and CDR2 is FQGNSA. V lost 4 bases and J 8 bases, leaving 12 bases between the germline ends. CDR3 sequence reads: CASSSDRLEPQHF. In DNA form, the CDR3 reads TGTGCCAGCAGCTCAGACAGGTTAGAGCCCCAGCATTTT.

CDR3 in DNA: TGTGCCAGCAGTTTGGGGAGGGCTAGCCCCCGTCAAGAGACAGATACGCAGTATTTT. Protein product: CASSLGRASPRQETDTQYF. The chain links TRBV28 to TRBJ2-3; 7 positions match TRBD2. Germline trimming cut 3 bases from V and 3 bases from J; bases unmatched to any gene: 18. Germline CDR1 and CDR2: MDHEN and SYDVKM. This CDR3 has 19 residues.

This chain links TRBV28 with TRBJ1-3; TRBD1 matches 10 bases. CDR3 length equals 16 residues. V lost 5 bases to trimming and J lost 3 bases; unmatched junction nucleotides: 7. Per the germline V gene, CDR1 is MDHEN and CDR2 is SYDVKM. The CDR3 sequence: CASSTLTGGVGNTIYF. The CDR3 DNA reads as TGTGCCAGCAGTACCCTGACAGGGGGCGTTGGAAACACCATATATTTT. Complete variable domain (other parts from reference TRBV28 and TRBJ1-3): DVKVTQSSRYLVKRTGEKVFLECVQDMDHENMFWYRQDPGLGLRLIYFSYDVKMKEKGDIPEGYSVSREKKERFSLILESASTNQTSMYLCASSTLTGGVGNTIYFGEGSWLTVV.

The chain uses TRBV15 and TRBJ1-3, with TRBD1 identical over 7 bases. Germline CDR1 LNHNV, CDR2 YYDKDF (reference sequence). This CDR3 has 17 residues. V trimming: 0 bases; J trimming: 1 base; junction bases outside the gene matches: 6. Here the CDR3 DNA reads TGTGCCACCAGCAGAGATAACGGACAGGCTTCTGGAAACACCATATATTTT. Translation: CATSRDNGQASGNTIYF.

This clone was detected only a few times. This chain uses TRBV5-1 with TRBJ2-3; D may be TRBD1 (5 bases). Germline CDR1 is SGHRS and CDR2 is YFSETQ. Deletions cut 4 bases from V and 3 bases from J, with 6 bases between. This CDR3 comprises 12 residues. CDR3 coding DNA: TGCGCCAGCAGCAGGGGTACAGATACGCAGTATTTT. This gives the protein CASSRGTDTQYF.

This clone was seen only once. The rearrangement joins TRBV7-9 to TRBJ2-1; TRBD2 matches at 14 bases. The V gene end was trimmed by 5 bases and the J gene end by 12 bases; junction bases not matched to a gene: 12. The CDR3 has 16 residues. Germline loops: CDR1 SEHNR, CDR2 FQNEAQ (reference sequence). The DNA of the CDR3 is TGTGCCAGCAGCCGCCTCATGACTAGCGGGAGGGCCATGCAGTTCTTC. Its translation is CASSRLMTSGRAMQFF.

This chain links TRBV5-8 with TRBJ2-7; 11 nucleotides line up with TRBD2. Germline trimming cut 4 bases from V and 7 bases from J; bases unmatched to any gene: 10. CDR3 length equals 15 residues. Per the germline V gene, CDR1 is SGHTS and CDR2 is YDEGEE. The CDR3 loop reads CASSPRLAGGGEQYF. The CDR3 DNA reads TGTGCCAGCAGCCCCCGGCTAGCGGGAGGAGGGGAGCAGTACTTC.

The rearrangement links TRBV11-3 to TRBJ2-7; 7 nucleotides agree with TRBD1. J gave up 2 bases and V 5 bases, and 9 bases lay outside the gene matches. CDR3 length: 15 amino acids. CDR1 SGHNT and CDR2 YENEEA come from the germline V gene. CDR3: CASSPGIGGAYEQYF. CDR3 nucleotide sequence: TGTGCCAGCAGCCCTGGTATAGGGGGCGCCTACGAGCAGTACTTC.

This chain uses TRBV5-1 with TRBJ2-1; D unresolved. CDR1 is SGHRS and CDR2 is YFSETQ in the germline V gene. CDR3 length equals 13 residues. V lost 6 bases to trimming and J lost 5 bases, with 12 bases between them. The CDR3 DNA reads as TGCGCCAGCATGACTCACACGAACAATGAGCAGTTCTTC. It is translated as CASMTHTNNEQFF. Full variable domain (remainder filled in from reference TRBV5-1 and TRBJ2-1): KAGVTQTPRYLIKTRGQQVTLSCSPISGHRSVSWYQQTPGQGLQFLFEYFSETQRNKGNFPGRFSGRQFSNSRSEMNVSTLELGDSALYLCASMTHTNNEQFFGPGTRLTVL.

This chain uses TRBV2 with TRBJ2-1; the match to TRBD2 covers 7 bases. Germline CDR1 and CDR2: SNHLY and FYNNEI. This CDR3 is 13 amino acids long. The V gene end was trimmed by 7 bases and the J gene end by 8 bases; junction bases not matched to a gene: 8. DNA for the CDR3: TGTGCCAGCACCTTCGGGGGGAGAGATGAGCAGTTCTTC. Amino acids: CASTFGGRDEQFF.

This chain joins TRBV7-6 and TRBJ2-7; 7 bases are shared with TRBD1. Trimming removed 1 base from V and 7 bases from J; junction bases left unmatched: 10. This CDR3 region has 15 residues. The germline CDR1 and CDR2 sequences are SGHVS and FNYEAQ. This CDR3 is CASSLEGDSAGEQYF. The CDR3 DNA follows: TGTGCCAGCAGCTTAGAGGGGGACAGCGCGGGTGAGCAGTACTTC.

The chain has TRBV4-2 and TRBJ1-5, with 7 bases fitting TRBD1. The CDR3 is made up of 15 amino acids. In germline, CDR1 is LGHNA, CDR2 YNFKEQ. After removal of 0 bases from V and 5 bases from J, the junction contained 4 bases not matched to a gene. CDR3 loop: CASSQDRTGYQPQHF. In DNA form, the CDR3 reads TGTGCCAGCAGCCAAGATCGGACAGGCTATCAGCCCCAGCATTTT.

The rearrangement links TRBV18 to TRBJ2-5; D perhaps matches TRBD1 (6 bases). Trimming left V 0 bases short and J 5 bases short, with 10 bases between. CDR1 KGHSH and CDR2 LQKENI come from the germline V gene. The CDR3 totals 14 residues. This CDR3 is CASSPPGQMETQYF. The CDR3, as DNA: TGTGCCAGCTCACCACCCGGACAGATGGAGACCCAGTACTTC.

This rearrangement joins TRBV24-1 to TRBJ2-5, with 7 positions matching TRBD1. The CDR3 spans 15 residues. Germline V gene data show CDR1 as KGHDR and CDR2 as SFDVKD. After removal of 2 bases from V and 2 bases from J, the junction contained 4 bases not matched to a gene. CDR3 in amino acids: CATSDSGQAQETQYF. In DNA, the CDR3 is TGTGCCACCAGTGATTCCGGACAGGCACAAGAGACCCAGTACTTC.

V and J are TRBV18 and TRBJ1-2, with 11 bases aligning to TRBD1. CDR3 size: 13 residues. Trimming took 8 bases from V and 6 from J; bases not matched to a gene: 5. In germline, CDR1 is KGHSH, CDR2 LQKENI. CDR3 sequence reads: CASNSGQGDGYTF. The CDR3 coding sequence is TGTGCCAGCAACTCGGGACAGGGGGATGGCTACACCTTC.

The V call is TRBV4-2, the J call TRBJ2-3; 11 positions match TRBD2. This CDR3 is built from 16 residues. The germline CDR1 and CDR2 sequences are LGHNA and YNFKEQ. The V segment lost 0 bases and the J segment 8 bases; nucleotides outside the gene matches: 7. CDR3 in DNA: TGTGCCAGCAGCCAAGATCTAGCGGGAGGTGTGGGTACGCAGTATTTT. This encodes CASSQDLAGGVGTQYF.

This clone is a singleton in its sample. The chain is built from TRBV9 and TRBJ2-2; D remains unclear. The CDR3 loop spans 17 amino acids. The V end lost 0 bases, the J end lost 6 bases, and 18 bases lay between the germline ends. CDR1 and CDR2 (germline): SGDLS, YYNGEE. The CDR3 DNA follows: TGTGCCAGCAGCGTAGAGGCCCGCGGAATTACTTCCGGGGAGCTGTTTTTT. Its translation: CASSVEARGITSGELFF.

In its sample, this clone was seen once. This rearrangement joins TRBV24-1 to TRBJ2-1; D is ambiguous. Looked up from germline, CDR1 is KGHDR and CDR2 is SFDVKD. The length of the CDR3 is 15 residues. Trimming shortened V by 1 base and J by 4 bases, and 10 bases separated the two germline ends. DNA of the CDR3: TGTGCCACCAGTGATTTCCCGGGTTTGTACAATGAGCAGTTCTTC. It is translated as CATSDFPGLYNEQFF.

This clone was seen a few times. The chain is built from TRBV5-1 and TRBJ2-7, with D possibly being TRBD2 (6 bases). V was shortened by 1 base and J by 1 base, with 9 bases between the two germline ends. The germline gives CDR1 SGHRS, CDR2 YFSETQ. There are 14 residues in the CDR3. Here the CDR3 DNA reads TGCGCCAGCAGCTTGAAGGCGGGATCCTACGAGCAGTACTTC. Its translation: CASSLKAGSYEQYF.

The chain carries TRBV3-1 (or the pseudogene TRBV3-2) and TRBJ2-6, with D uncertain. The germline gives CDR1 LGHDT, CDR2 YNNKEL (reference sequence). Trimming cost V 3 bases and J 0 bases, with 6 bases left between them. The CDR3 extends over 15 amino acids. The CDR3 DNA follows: TGTGCCAGCAGCCATGTGAGCTCTGGGGCCAACGTCCTGACTTTC. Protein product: CASSHVSSGANVLTF.

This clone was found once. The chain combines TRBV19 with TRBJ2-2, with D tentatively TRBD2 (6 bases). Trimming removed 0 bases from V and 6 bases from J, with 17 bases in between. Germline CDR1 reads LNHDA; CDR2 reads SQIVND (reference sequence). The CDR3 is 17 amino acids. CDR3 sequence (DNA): TGTGCCAGTAGTATAGATGGGGCGGGATTCGTCGCCGGGGAGCTGTTTTTT. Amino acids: CASSIDGAGFVAGELFF.

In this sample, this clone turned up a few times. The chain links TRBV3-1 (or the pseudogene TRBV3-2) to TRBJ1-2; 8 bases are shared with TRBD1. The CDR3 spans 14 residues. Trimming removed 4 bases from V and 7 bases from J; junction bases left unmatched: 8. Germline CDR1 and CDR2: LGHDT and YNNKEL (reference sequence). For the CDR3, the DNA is TGTGCCAGCAGCCCTGACAGGGGAAGAGGTGGCTACACCTTC. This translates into CASSPDRGRGGYTF.

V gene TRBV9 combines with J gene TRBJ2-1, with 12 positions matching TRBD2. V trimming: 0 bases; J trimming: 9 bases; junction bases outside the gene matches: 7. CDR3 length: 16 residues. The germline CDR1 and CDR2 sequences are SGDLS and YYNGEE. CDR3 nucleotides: TGTGCCAGCAGCGTAGAACTAGCGGGAGGCCCCGGTGAGCAGTTCTTC. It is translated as CASSVELAGGPGEQFF.